The clone carrying this T cell receptor (beta chain) was recorded once. The sample comes from a study of blood T cell repertoires in COVID-19. Only in-frame clones appear in the TCRdb table, and some are missing; sequencing was by immunoSEQ multiplex PCR. The sample has approximately 220,000 clones; roughly 90% are singletons. With 6 bases clipped from V and 5 bases from J, the junction kept 9 bases outside the gene matches. Looked up from germline, CDR1 is MDHEN and CDR2 is SYDVKM. The CDR3 spans 14 residues. Each participant's cohort was designated according to participant-reported clinical history.

The rearrangement joins TRBV28 to TRBJ2-7; 8 bases match TRBD1. Sequencing was carried out using PBMCs or T cells enriched from blood (not recorded which). This TCR was sampled from a woman aged 30 to 39 with acute COVID-19. DNA for the CDR3: TGTGCCAGCAGCGCCGGGACAGGCGTGGACGAGCAGTACTTC. It translates to CASSAGTGVDEQYF.